This entry lists 30 T cell receptor beta chains sequenced from one sample in a study of CD8 T cells in ankylosing spondylitis (dated by TCRdb to about 2017). Library prep was done by 5' RACE. Sequencing took place on an Illumina MiSeq. TCRdb reworked the public reads: Q25 trimming with fastp, MiXCR clone assembly, productive beta chains retained. Rows are unified per CDR3 protein, each entry keeping the most common DNA and genes. This sample is represented by fewer than 35,000 distinct CDR3 sequences; approximately 14% of them were singletons. The top ten constitute roughly 36% of the sample. Sequencing was done on a sample of blood. The source of these receptors is a male donor with ankylosing spondylitis or in good health (not recorded which).

This chain uses TRBV7-3 with TRBJ2-3; D is perhaps TRBD2 (5 bases). The CDR3 consists of 15 residues. Germline V gives CDR1 SGHTA, CDR2 FQGTGA. The V end lost 1 base, the J end lost 2 bases, and 10 bases lay between the germline ends. The CDR3 sequence is CASSLRGQTTDTQYF. CDR3 DNA: TGTGCCAGCAGCTTAAGAGGGCAGACCACAGATACGCAGTATTTT.

This clonotype was seen at least ten times. CDR3 protein: CASSLVIAGMGETQYF. CDR3 DNA: TGTGCCAGCAGCTTAGTCATAGCGGGAATGGGGGAGACCCAGTACTTC. This chain links TRBV11-2 with TRBJ2-5; 8 bases map to TRBD2. CDR1 and CDR2 (germline): SGHAT, FQNNGV. This CDR3 region has 16 residues. Trimming removed 1 base from V and 5 bases from J; junction bases left unmatched: 9.

The chain joins TRBV9 to TRBJ2-2; D gene uncertain. Trimming shortened V by 1 base and J by 7 bases, and 8 bases separated the two germline ends. The CDR3 extends over 13 amino acids. CDR1 is SGDLS and CDR2 is YYNGEE in the germline V gene. The CDR3 reads CASSVLEIGELFF. CDR3 nucleotides: TGTGCCAGCAGCGTACTAGAAATCGGGGAGCTGTTTTTT.

This clonotype was seen a handful of times. This chain joins TRBV29-1 and TRBJ2-4; perhaps D is TRBD1 or TRBD2 (5 bases each). V was trimmed by 4 bases and J by 3 bases, leaving 10 bases between them. Germline V gene sequence: CDR1 SQVTM, CDR2 ANQGSEA. This CDR3 spans 13 amino acids. The CDR3 DNA reads TGCAGCGTTGTTGGGGGTGGCAAAAACATTCAGTACTTC. As protein: CSVVGGGKNIQYF. The full variable domain, in which reference TRBV29-1 and TRBJ2-4 provide the parts outside the CDR3, is SAVISQKPSRDICQRGTSLTIQCQVDSQVTMMFWYRQQPGQSLTLIATANQGSEATYESGFVIDKFPISRPNLTFSTLTVSNMSPEDSSIYLCSVVGGGKNIQYFGAGTRLSVL.

The rearrangement uses TRBV20-1 and TRBJ2-1; D unclear. V was trimmed by 7 bases and J by 1 base, leaving 17 bases between them. This CDR3 comprises 15 residues. CDR1 is DFQATT, CDR2 SNEGSKA, per germline (reference sequence). As DNA, the CDR3 is TGCAGTGTCCCCCTCCCCGCTAGGTCCTACAATGAGCAGTTCTTC. Translated, it gives CSVPLPARSYNEQFF.

The chain links TRBV12-3 or TRBV12-4 to TRBJ2-3, with 7 nucleotides matching TRBD1. The CDR3 contains 16 residues. V was pared by 3 bases and J by 4 bases, with 10 bases of the junction left unmatched. The CDR3 DNA follows: TGTGCCAGCAGTTTCGGACAGGATACTAGTGCAGATACGCAGTATTTT. Amino acid sequence: CASSFGQDTSADTQYF.

The V gene is TRBV20-1, the J gene TRBJ2-1, with 10 bases fitting TRBD2. Trimming at V came to 0 bases and at J to 6 bases, leaving 5 bases not matched to a gene. The germline CDR1 and CDR2 sequences are DFQATT and SNEGSKA (reference sequence). This CDR3 region has 15 residues. CDR3 coding DNA: TGCAGTGCTAGAGAGAGACTAGCGGGTGTCAATGAGCAGTTCTTC. This sequence encodes CSARERLAGVNEQFF.

This clonotype was counted between two and nine times. V gene TRBV5-1 combines with J gene TRBJ2-1; 12 bases line up with TRBD2. V lost 3 bases and J lost 6; bases outside the gene matches: 4. This CDR3 comprises 15 residues. Looked up from germline, CDR1 is SGHRS and CDR2 is YFSETQ. For the CDR3, the DNA is TGCGCCAGCAGCTCACTAGCGGGAGGCGGCAATGAGCAGTTCTTC. Translating gives CASSSLAGGGNEQFF.

There are a few counts of this clonotype. The rearrangement joins TRBV28 to TRBJ2-3; maybe TRBD2 (6 bases). Trimming took 1 base from V and 1 from J, leaving 6 bases between them. The CDR3 is made up of 14 amino acids. Germline CDR1 is MDHEN and CDR2 is SYDVKM. CDR3 residues: CASSLSSGTDTQYF. The CDR3 nucleotides read TGTGCCAGCAGTTTATCTAGCGGCACAGATACGCAGTATTTT.

V and J are TRBV20-1 and TRBJ1-4, with 9 bases that match TRBD1. V was pared by 2 bases and J by 8 bases, with 12 bases of the junction left unmatched. Per germline, CDR1 DFQATT and CDR2 SNEGSKA (reference sequence). CDR3 length: 16 amino acids. The CDR3 nucleotides read TGCAGTGCTAGACATATCACAGGGGGCTCTTCGGAAAAACTGTTTTTT. Protein: CSARHITGGSSEKLFF.

This chain links TRBV27 with TRBJ1-5, with a tentative D call TRBD1 (6 bases). Trimming removed 6 bases at V and 0 bases at J, with 12 bases between. CDR3 length: 15 amino acids. The V gene's germline CDR1 is MNHEY and CDR2 SMNVEV (reference sequence). The CDR3 sequence: CASSITGFSNQPQHF. The CDR3 nucleotides are TGTGCCAGCAGCATAACAGGGTTTAGCAATCAGCCCCAGCATTTT.

This clonotype qualifies as medium-sized. The V call is TRBV25-1, the J call TRBJ2-1, with TRBD2 matching over 7 bases. The CDR3 sequence is 14 residues long. CDR1 and CDR2 (germline): MGHDK, SYGVNS. The J segment lost 8 bases and the V segment lost 7 bases, leaving 11 bases of the junction unmatched. The DNA of the CDR3 is TGTGCCAGCACCCGGCGGGGAGGGCGGGATGAGCAGTTCTTC. Residues: CASTRRGGRDEQFF.

The CDR3 region has the DNA TGTGCCAGCAGCCCAGGTCAGTCCTACAATGAGCAGTTCTTC. Residues: CASSPGQSYNEQFF. J is TRBJ2-1 and V is TRBV11-2; D is unresolved. The V end lost 5 bases, the J end lost 1 base, and 9 bases lay between the germline ends. The germline V gene encodes CDR1 SGHAT and CDR2 FQNNGV. The CDR3 contains 14 residues. Full variable domain (rest looked up from reference TRBV11-2 and TRBJ2-1): EAGVAQSPRYKIIEKRQSVAFWCNPISGHATLYWYQQILGQGPKLLIQFQNNGVVDDSQLPKDRFSAERLKGVDSTLKIQPAKLEDSAVYLCASSPGQSYNEQFFGPGTRLTVL.

The chain links TRBV27 to TRBJ2-2, with TRBD1 matching over 11 bases. Looked up from germline, CDR1 is MNHEY and CDR2 is SMNVEV (reference sequence). The CDR3 is made up of 15 amino acids. V shed 6 bases and J 8 bases; nucleotides not matched to a gene: 8. DNA of the CDR3: TGTGCCAGCAGCCCTGGGACAGGGGGAAGGGGGGAGCTGTTTTTT. It yields the protein CASSPGTGGRGELFF.

This clonotype was counted between two and nine times. V gene TRBV28 combines with J gene TRBJ2-1; maybe TRBD1 (6 bases). CDR3 length: 14 amino acids. The germline CDR1 and CDR2 sequences are MDHEN and SYDVKM. Trimming removed 8 bases at V and 0 bases at J, with 11 bases between. The CDR3 loop reads CASEEDSSYNEQFF. DNA for the CDR3: TGTGCCAGCGAAGAGGACAGCTCCTACAATGAGCAGTTCTTC. The complete variable domain, with remaining parts taken from reference TRBV28 and TRBJ2-1, reads DVKVTQSSRYLVKRTGEKVFLECVQDMDHENMFWYRQDPGLGLRLIYFSYDVKMKEKGDIPEGYSVSREKKERFSLILESASTNQTSMYLCASEEDSSYNEQFFGPGTRLTVL.

This clonotype came up many times. The chain employs TRBV28 and TRBJ2-7; D is undetermined. The germline V and J ends were trimmed by 7 bases and 0 bases, with 13 bases remaining between them. The CDR3 contains 14 residues. The germline V gene encodes CDR1 MDHEN and CDR2 SYDVKM. The CDR3 is CASINHKSSYEQYF. CDR3 nucleotide sequence: TGTGCCAGCATTAATCATAAAAGCTCCTACGAGCAGTACTTC. Full variable domain (outside the CDR3, taken from reference TRBV28 and TRBJ2-7): DVKVTQSSRYLVKRTGEKVFLECVQDMDHENMFWYRQDPGLGLRLIYFSYDVKMKEKGDIPEGYSVSREKKERFSLILESASTNQTSMYLCASINHKSSYEQYFGPGTRLTVT.

The V and J genes are TRBV7-9 and TRBJ1-4; no definite D call. Germline V lookup: CDR1 SEHNR, CDR2 FQNEAQ (reference sequence). Between the trimmed V and J ends, which lost 2 bases and 0 bases, there was a span of 4 bases. CDR3 length: 14 residues. The CDR3 DNA is TGTGCCAGCAGCTTAAAGGCAACTAATGAAAAACTGTTTTTT. It is translated as CASSLKATNEKLFF.

CDR3 amino acids: CASSSSDRADTEAFF. DNA for the CDR3: TGTGCCAGCAGCTCGTCTGACAGGGCTGACACTGAAGCTTTCTTT. The chain employs TRBV12-3 or TRBV12-4 and TRBJ1-1; TRBD1 agrees at 7 bases. CDR3 length equals 15 residues. The V and J ends lost 6 bases and 3 bases, in that order; junction bases with no gene match: 10.

V is TRBV19 and J is TRBJ1-4; 9 bases match TRBD1. CDR1 is LNHDA and CDR2 is SQIVND in the germline V gene (reference sequence). The CDR3 totals 14 residues. V lost 9 bases, J lost 0 bases, and 2 bases stayed unmatched. The CDR3 loop reads CASRQGATNEKLFF. In DNA, the CDR3 is TGTGCCAGCCGACAGGGGGCAACTAATGAAAAACTGTTTTTT.

This clonotype was picked up a small number of times. The J gene is TRBJ2-1, the V gene TRBV5-6; no clear D. The CDR3 is made up of 11 amino acids. Trimming pared 4 bases from V and 7 bases from J, leaving 6 bases between. Germline values: CDR1 SGHDT, CDR2 YYEEEE. The CDR3 DNA reads as TGTGCCAGCAGCGTGCTTAATGAGCAGTTCTTC. Its protein product is CASSVLNEQFF.

This clonotype was counted only a few times. This sequence joins TRBV20-1 and TRBJ2-5, with D perhaps TRBD1 (6 bases). CDR1 and CDR2 from the germline V gene are DFQATT and SNEGSKA (reference sequence). V lost 5 bases, J lost 4 bases, and 17 bases lay in between. The CDR3 consists of 14 residues. The CDR3 bases are TGCAGTGCTCCCAGGGGCGGTGGGCGAGAGACCCAGTACTTC. It is translated as CSAPRGGGRETQYF.

This clonotype was counted at least ten times. The CDR3 spells CASSRDGTNEKLFF. DNA of the CDR3: TGTGCCAGCAGTCGGGACGGAACTAATGAAAAACTGTTTTTT. V is TRBV6-5 and J is TRBJ1-4, with D possibly matching TRBD1 (5 bases). The length of the CDR3 is 14 residues. CDR1 and CDR2 (germline): MNHEY, SVGAGI. The germline V and J ends were trimmed by 5 bases and 1 base, with 8 bases remaining between them.

This clonotype was seen only a few times. An end of the junction differs from the germline gene, which may be a read error. The CDR3 coding sequence is TGTACCAGCAGTTACGGTGGGTTGGGAAATGAGCAGTTCTTC. Encoded protein: CTSSYGGLGNEQFF. This sequence joins TRBV6-5 and TRBJ2-1; no clear D gene. Germline CDR1 reads MNHEY; CDR2 reads SVGAGI. CDR3 length: 14 residues.

The chain has TRBV10-2 and TRBJ2-4, with D possibly being TRBD2 (5 bases). CDR1 WSHSY and CDR2 SAAADI come from the germline V gene. This CDR3 has 13 amino acids. Trimming removed 7 bases from V and 5 bases from J, with 12 bases in between. CDR3 nucleotide sequence: TGCGCCAGCACCCCTGGAGGTCAAAACATTCAGTACTTC. Translating gives CASTPGGQNIQYF.

The genes are TRBV2 and TRBJ2-3; 9 bases line up with TRBD1. CDR1 is SNHLY and CDR2 is FYNNEI in the germline V gene. CDR3 length equals 15 residues. V lost 7 bases and J lost 2; bases outside the gene matches: 7. The CDR3 here is CASTPRTGDTDTQYF. In DNA, the CDR3 is TGTGCCAGCACCCCAAGGACAGGGGACACAGATACGCAGTATTTT.

The gene calls are TRBV19 and TRBJ2-5; 7 bases agree with TRBD2. CDR1 is LNHDA, CDR2 SQIVND, per germline (reference sequence). CDR3 size: 16 residues. Trimming cost V 4 bases and J 2 bases; bases outside gene matches: 10. The chain's CDR3 is CASSRVGLAVQETQYF. CDR3 sequence (DNA): TGTGCCAGTAGTAGGGTCGGGCTAGCGGTACAAGAGACCCAGTACTTC.

This sequence joins TRBV10-3 and TRBJ2-3; 14 positions agree with TRBD2. Germline values: CDR1 ENHRY, CDR2 SYGVKD. This CDR3 contains 16 residues. The V segment lost 6 bases and the J segment 2 bases; nucleotides outside the gene matches: 4. Written as DNA, the CDR3 is TGTGCCATCAGAAAGACTAGCGGGAGGGACACAGATACGCAGTATTTT. The encoded protein is CAIRKTSGRDTDTQYF.

This clonotype turned up a few times. The chain carries TRBV20-1 and TRBJ2-1, with 10 nucleotides matching TRBD2. CDR1 is DFQATT and CDR2 is SNEGSKA in the germline V gene (reference sequence). The CDR3 consists of 13 residues. CDR3 protein: CRASSGRFSEQFF. CDR3 nucleotide sequence: TGCAGAGCCTCTAGCGGGAGATTTAGTGAGCAGTTCTTC.

This clonotype was seen a few times. The CDR3 DNA reads as TGTGCCAGCAGCCCCAGTTCGCGCGGGAGCGGGGAGCAGTTCTTC. The encoded protein is CASSPSSRGSGEQFF. The chain recombines TRBV7-2 with TRBJ2-1, with TRBD2 matching over 7 bases. Germline values: CDR1 SGHTA, CDR2 FQGNSA. This CDR3 has 15 residues. J gave up 10 bases and V 5 bases, and 14 bases lay outside the gene matches.

The chain recombines TRBV3-1 with TRBJ2-7; D is possibly TRBD2 (6 bases). CDR3 length equals 14 residues. Trimming removed 1 base at V and 4 bases at J, with 11 bases between. Germline values: CDR1 LGHDT, CDR2 YNNKEL (reference sequence). CDR3 in DNA: TGTGCCAGCAGCCAAGGTGAAGGGACTTACGAGCAGTACTTC. It encodes CASSQGEGTYEQYF.